Reported below is one T cell receptor (beta chain). Seattle cases were enrolled at active infection and followed longitudinally. In the original analysis: For nucleated cells, counts were estimated from reference gene primer amplification. Assay: immunoSEQ multiplex PCR; the TCRdb copy retains only in-frame clones and omits some. That table gives V, J and clone size, and the DNA gave D and trimming. Among 96,000 or so clones listed, around 90% were seen once. The sample is drawn from a study of blood T cell repertoires in COVID-19. Study-wide context: Both acute and convalescent COVID-19 samples were obtained from the United States, Italy and Spain. T cells, B-cell-depleted T cells, or PBMCs provided the cDNA or gDNA that served as material.

The sequenced material came from peripheral blood. This TCR came from a human donor with COVID-19, enrolled during active disease. The donor label of this sample is uncertain.

The CDR3 nucleotides read TGTGCCAGCAGTTCTTTTAGAAATGAGCAGTTCTTC. It encodes CASSSFRNEQFF. This chain connects TRBV14 to TRBJ2-1; D call uncertain. Trimming pared 6 bases from V and 7 bases from J, leaving 10 bases between. CDR3 length equals 12 residues. Germline CDR1 SGHDN, CDR2 FVKESK.